Detailed here is one T cell receptor beta chain. A far bigger clonotype differs at one base, so this is likely a read error. This sample is part of a study of regulatory T cells in long-lasting Graves disease. Study as a whole: Recently diagnosed Graves' patients had received antithyroid drugs for under 3 months.

The time point: newly diagnosed GD, antithyroid drugs for less than 3 months. PBMCs were the source of the RNA used for TCR sequencing. HTBI primers from iRepertoire and Arm-PCR of CDR3 regions yielded the TCR beta libraries. How the authors handled the data: Sequenced samples collectively carried roughly 63 TRBV and some 15 TRBJ segments. In TCRdb, the multiplex PCR reads were re-called with MiXCR into one record per CDR3 protein. These V and J calls are TCRdb output, not the study's own analysis. The table includes about 540,000 distinct CDR3 sequences, approximately 12% detected once. Germline V CDR1 and CDR2: KGHDR, SFDVKD. J gave up 6 bases and V 11 bases, and 13 bases lay outside the gene matches. This CDR3 is 16 amino acids long. This sample was also put to use in a study of T cells in Graves' hyperthyroidism and ophthalmopathy. That report notes: Most clonotypes expanded in the thyroid (above 0.001) were also present in blood.

The sequencing used peripheral blood mononuclear cells (PBMCs), collected at new diagnosis, from a patient treated with antithyroid drugs. This sequence originates from a man younger than 40 with Graves disease. The chain is built from TRBV24-1 and TRBJ1-6; 9 bases are shared with TRBD1. The CDR3 DNA sequence: TGTGCCAGCAAGATTAGGACAGGGGCAGTTAATTCACCCCTCCACTTT. As protein: CASKIRTGAVNSPLHF.